These T cell receptor beta chains were read from a single sample in a study of shared clonotypes between healthy human individuals. Measured with immunoSEQ multiplex PCR; TCRdb has only the in-frame clones, and not every one. The sample lists a few hundred thousand clones; roughly 97% were seen once. Sequenced sample: naive CD4+ T cells sorted from blood. The receptor set was obtained from a woman between 25 and 40 years old in good health. CDR3s include the opening cysteine and the closing phenylalanine or tryptophan. The D gene is left open where the match is weak. The size entry is marked missing in some rows and otherwise reads once, few, many or a size class.

size: -; J: TRBJ2-2; V: TRBV5-8; D: TRBD2; length: 17; DNA: TGTGCCAGCAGCTTGGGGCAAGGGACTAGCGGTACCGGGGAGCTGTTTTTT; CDR3: CASSLGQGTSGTGELFF
size: -; J: TRBJ2-7; V: TRBV7-2; D: -; length: 16; DNA: TGTGCCAGCACCCCAGGGGGGTGGGGATGGTCCTACGAGCAGTACTTC; CDR3: CASTPGGWGWSYEQYF
size: -; J: TRBJ2-3; V: TRBV5-1; D: -; length: 15; DNA: TGCGCCAGCAGCTCTTCGACTAGAGTGTCAGATACGCAGTATTTT; CDR3: CASSSSTRVSDTQYF
size: once; J: TRBJ2-7; V: TRBV5-1; D: -; length: 15; DNA: TGCGCCAGCAAAGTGGCACAATTTAACTCCTACGAGCAGTACTTC; CDR3: CASKVAQFNSYEQYF
size: -; J: TRBJ2-7; V: TRBV5-3; D: -; length: 12; DNA: TGTGCCAGCAGCTCGAGCTCCTACGAGCAGTACTTC; CDR3: CASSSSSYEQYF
size: -; J: TRBJ2-3; V: TRBV6-1; D: -; length: 12; DNA: TGTGCCAGCAATATCTTCACAGATACGCAGTATTTT; CDR3: CASNIFTDTQYF
size: -; J: TRBJ2-7; V: TRBV19; D: TRBD2; length: 16; DNA: TGTGCCAGTAGTATGACGCTAGCGGGTACAGCCTACGAGCAGTACTTC; CDR3: CASSMTLAGTAYEQYF
size: -; J: TRBJ2-3; V: TRBV2; D: TRBD1; length: 14; DNA: TGTGCCAGCAGTGGACGGACAGGAACAGATACGCAGTATTTT; CDR3: CASSGRTGTDTQYF
size: -; J: TRBJ2-7; V: TRBV10-3; D: -; length: 16; DNA: TGTGCCATCAGTGAGTCGGTATGGACTGGGGCGGACGAGCAGTACTTC; CDR3: CAISESVWTGADEQYF
size: -; J: TRBJ1-1; V: TRBV15; D: TRBD1; length: 14; DNA: TGTGCCACCAGCAGGGGACAGCCTAACACTGAAGCTTTCTTT; CDR3: CATSRGQPNTEAFF
size: -; J: TRBJ2-1; V: TRBV18; D: TRBD2; length: 16; DNA: TGTGCCAGCTCAGCTATGACGGGACTAGCCTACAATGAGCAGTTCTTC; CDR3: CASSAMTGLAYNEQFF
size: once; J: TRBJ1-1; V: TRBV6-5; D: TRBD1; length: 16; DNA: TGTGCCAGCAGTTACACAAGGACAGGGAGGGGTGCTGAAGCTTTCTTT; CDR3: CASSYTRTGRGAEAFF
size: -; J: TRBJ1-5; V: TRBV7-2; D: -; length: 16; DNA: TGTGCCAGCAGCAGCCGTAGTGGAGGCGGCAATCAGCCCCAGCATTTT; CDR3: CASSSRSGGGNQPQHF
size: -; J: TRBJ2-2; V: TRBV18; D: TRBD1; length: 15; DNA: TGTGCCAGCACCGAGACAGGGGGGTACACCGGGGAGCTGTTTTTT; CDR3: CASTETGGYTGELFF
size: -; J: TRBJ1-4; V: TRBV19; D: -; length: 15; DNA: TGTGCCAGTAGCATTCTACAGGGAGGTAATGAAAAACTGTTTTTT; CDR3: CASSILQGGNEKLFF
size: -; J: TRBJ2-2; V: TRBV4-1; D: TRBD2; length: 17; DNA: TGCGCCAGCAGCCGGACTCTAGCGGGGGGAAACACCGGGGAGCTGTTTTTT; CDR3: CASSRTLAGGNTGELFF
size: -; J: TRBJ1-1; V: TRBV7-9; D: -; length: 14; DNA: TGTGCCAGCAGCTTAATGGAATTGAACACTGAAGCTTTCTTT; CDR3: CASSLMELNTEAFF
size: -; J: TRBJ2-3; V: TRBV12-5; D: TRBD2; length: 16; DNA: TGTGCTAGTGGTTTGAGGCTAGCGGGAGGAAGAGATACGCAGTATTTT; CDR3: CASGLRLAGGRDTQYF
size: -; J: TRBJ1-5; V: TRBV6-6; D: -; length: 13; DNA: TGTGCCAGCAGTTACTCAACGGGTCAGCCCCAGCATTTT; CDR3: CASSYSTGQPQHF
size: -; J: TRBJ2-7; V: TRBV19; D: TRBD1; length: 15; DNA: TGTGCCAGTAGTATCGTGGGGACAGGGGGCAGCGAGCAGTACTTC; CDR3: CASSIVGTGGSEQYF
size: -; J: TRBJ2-5; V: TRBV28; D: -; length: 13; DNA: TGTGCCAGCCGAACAGGGATTGGAGAGACCCAGTACTTC; CDR3: CASRTGIGETQYF
size: -; J: TRBJ2-3; V: TRBV18; D: -; length: 15; DNA: TGTGCCAGCTCACCACCAGCAAGGAGCACAGATACGCAGTATTTT; CDR3: CASSPPARSTDTQYF
size: -; J: TRBJ1-5; V: TRBV6-5; D: -; length: 13; DNA: TGTGCCAGCAGTGCCCAGTTGGACAAGCCCCAGCATTTT; CDR3: CASSAQLDKPQHF
size: once; J: TRBJ2-7; V: TRBV4-1; D: TRBD2; length: 18; DNA: TGCGCCAGCAGCCAAGGACTAGCGGGAGGGCCATACTCCTACGAGCAGTACTTC; CDR3: CASSQGLAGGPYSYEQYF
size: -; J: TRBJ2-3; V: TRBV9; D: TRBD2; length: 17; DNA: TGTGCCAGCAGCCAGAAGGGGAGACTAGCGGGAATAAATACGCAGTATTTT; CDR3: CASSQKGRLAGINTQYF
size: -; J: TRBJ2-3; V: TRBV11-3; D: TRBD1; length: 16; DNA: TGTGCCAGCAGTCCAAAACGGACAGGGGTAACAGATACGCAGTATTTT; CDR3: CASSPKRTGVTDTQYF
size: -; J: TRBJ1-2; V: TRBV5-1; D: -; length: 13; DNA: TGCGCCAGCAGCTTGGGTGGCAGGGGAGGCTACACCTTC; CDR3: CASSLGGRGGYTF
size: once; J: TRBJ1-6; V: TRBV4-2; D: -; length: 17; DNA: TGTGCCAGCAGCCAAGATGGAACGCGACGCACGTACTCACCCCTCCACTTT; CDR3: CASSQDGTRRTYSPLHF
size: -; J: TRBJ1-2; V: TRBV5-8; D: TRBD1; length: 15; DNA: TGTGCCAGCAGCTTATCCGGGACAGGGAACTATGGCTACACCTTC; CDR3: CASSLSGTGNYGYTF
size: -; J: TRBJ2-6; V: TRBV15; D: -; length: 19; DNA: TGTGCCACCAGCAGCGACGACAGGCAGCTGCACTCTGGGGCCAACGTCCTGACTTTC; CDR3: CATSSDDRQLHSGANVLTF
size: -; J: TRBJ2-1; V: TRBV19; D: TRBD2; length: 13; DNA: TGTGCCAGTAGTAGCGGGAGAGGGAATGAGCAGTTCTTC; CDR3: CASSSGRGNEQFF
size: once; J: TRBJ2-1; V: TRBV28; D: TRBD2; length: 13; DNA: TGTGCCAGGGCGGGAGGCTCCTACAATGAGCAGTTCTTC; CDR3: CARAGGSYNEQFF
size: -; J: TRBJ2-7; V: TRBV28; D: -; length: 14; DNA: TGTGCCAGCAGTTCTCCCGGGAACTCCTACGAGCAGTACTTC; CDR3: CASSSPGNSYEQYF
size: -; J: TRBJ2-5; V: TRBV30; D: -; length: 13; DNA: TGTGCCTGGAGTGTGGAGGCCCAAGAGACCCAGTACTTC; CDR3: CAWSVEAQETQYF
size: -; J: TRBJ2-2; V: TRBV5-1; D: TRBD1; length: 14; DNA: TGCGCCAGCAGCTCCGGGACAGGAACCGGGGAGCTGTTTTTT; CDR3: CASSSGTGTGELFF
size: -; J: TRBJ2-7; V: TRBV28; D: TRBD1; length: 14; DNA: TGTGCCAGCACCCCCCTGAGGGACAGGGGGCGAGTGTACTTC; CDR3: CASTPLRDRGRVYF
size: once; J: TRBJ2-1; V: TRBV4-1; D: TRBD2; length: 17; DNA: TGCGCCAGCAGCCAAGGACTAGCGAAGAAGAAGTACAATGAGCAGTTCTTC; CDR3: CASSQGLAKKKYNEQFF
size: once; J: TRBJ2-3; V: TRBV5-1; D: TRBD2; length: 16; DNA: TGCGCCAGCAGCTGGGCTAGCGGGACTAGCACAGATACGCAGTATTTT; CDR3: CASSWASGTSTDTQYF
size: -; J: TRBJ1-1; V: TRBV15; D: -; length: 16; DNA: TGTGCCACCAGCAGAGCCCCCGGTGCTCGATTCACTGAAGCTTTCTTT; CDR3: CATSRAPGARFTEAFF
size: -; J: TRBJ2-7; V: TRBV4-1; D: -; length: 13; DNA: TGCGCCAGCAGCCGAGACAGATGGGACGAGCAGTACTTC; CDR3: CASSRDRWDEQYF